Presented here are 22 T cell receptor beta chains from one specimen sequenced in a study of CD4+ T cells in melanoma. The table came from immunoSEQ multiplex PCR; TCRdb's copy has only in-frame clones and leaves some out. The data hold about 120,000 clones, with roughly 90% observed a single time. Sequencing was carried out using peripheral blood. Every receptor here comes from a human donor with melanoma.

The chain has TRBV5-1 and TRBJ2-1; either TRBD1 or TRBD2 may fit D (6 bases each). The length of the CDR3 is 16 residues. CDR1 SGHRS and CDR2 YFSETQ come from the germline V gene. Between the trimmed V and J ends, which lost 4 bases and 6 bases, there was a span of 20 bases. Here the CDR3 reads CASSGRLTGAVNEQFF. CDR3 coding DNA: TGCGCCAGCAGCGGAAGACTGACGGGGGCGGTCAATGAGCAGTTCTTC. Drawing the rest from reference TRBV5-1 and TRBJ2-1, the complete variable domain is KAGVTQTPRYLIKTRGQQVTLSCSPISGHRSVSWYQQTPGQGLQFLFEYFSETQRNKGNFPGRFSGRQFSNSRSEMNVSTLELGDSALYLCASSGRLTGAVNEQFFGPGTRLTVL.

The chain recombines TRBV7-9 with TRBJ2-5; 10 nucleotides line up with TRBD1. The CDR3 spans 14 residues. Germline-derived CDR1 and CDR2 are SEHNR and FQNEAQ (reference sequence). The V and J ends lost 10 bases and 0 bases, in that order; junction bases with no gene match: 5. DNA of the CDR3: TGTGCCACCCCGGGACAGGGGCACCAAGAGACCCAGTACTTC. It codes for CATPGQGHQETQYF.

The rearrangement joins TRBV4-3 to TRBJ2-7; maybe TRBD1 (5 bases). Germline-derived CDR1 and CDR2 are LGHNA and YSLEER. The CDR3 extends over 15 amino acids. The germline V and J ends were trimmed by 0 bases and 0 bases, with 9 bases remaining between them. The CDR3, as DNA: TGCGCCAGCAGCCAAGATGTGACAGCCTCCTACGAGCAGTACTTC. Translating it yields CASSQDVTASYEQYF.

The chain couples TRBV19 to TRBJ2-7; D not certain. The CDR3 runs 14 residues. V was pared by 5 bases and J by 0 bases, with 11 bases between. Germline lookup yields CDR1 LNHDA and CDR2 SQIVND (reference sequence). The CDR3 nucleotides read TGTGCCAGTAGTGCGGCCAGTCACTCCTACGAGCAGTACTTC. It codes for CASSAASHSYEQYF.

The chain uses TRBV4-3 and TRBJ2-1; no clear D. This CDR3 is built from 15 residues. The ends were cut back, 2 bases at V and 5 bases at J, with 13 bases in the middle. Germline V gene lookup returns CDR1 LGHNA and CDR2 YSLEER. In DNA, the CDR3 is TGCGCCAGCAGCCAACCGAGTGGCTCAGACAATGAGCAGTTCTTC. This translates into CASSQPSGSDNEQFF.

This rearrangement joins TRBV18 to TRBJ1-2; 8 bases agree with TRBD1. This CDR3 spans 17 amino acids. The V and J ends lost 2 bases and 4 bases, in that order; junction bases with no gene match: 12. Germline CDR1 is KGHSH and CDR2 is LQKENI. The CDR3 nucleotides read TGTGCCAGCTCACCAACGCCTCAGGGGGCTATTTTCTATGGCTACACCTTC. Protein sequence: CASSPTPQGAIFYGYTF.

This clone was seen a single time. The chain employs TRBV5-4 and TRBJ2-2, with unresolved D. Germline values: CDR1 SGHNT, CDR2 YYREEE (reference sequence). The V and J ends lost 7 bases and 1 base respectively, with 8 bases between them. This CDR3 has 13 amino acids. CDR3 protein: CASLPGNTGELFF. CDR3 bases: TGTGCCAGCTTGCCCGGGAACACCGGGGAGCTGTTTTTT.

The chain recombines TRBV6-6 with TRBJ2-5; 10 bases match TRBD1. In germline, CDR1 is MNHNY, CDR2 SVGAGI (reference sequence). The CDR3 is 16 amino acids. V was clipped by 3 bases and J by 4 bases; unmatched bases: 8. The CDR3 region is CASSYFPGQGLETQYF. In nucleotides, the CDR3 is TGTGCCAGCAGTTATTTCCCGGGACAGGGGTTAGAGACCCAGTACTTC.

The CDR3 DNA is TGTGCCAGCAGCTTACTAGCGGGAGGGTTAGATACGCAGTATTTT. Translated: CASSLLAGGLDTQYF. The rearrangement links TRBV13 to TRBJ2-3; 12 bases align to TRBD2. With 2 bases clipped from V and 5 bases from J, the junction kept 2 bases outside the gene matches. CDR3 size: 15 residues. Germline values: CDR1 PRHDT, CDR2 FYEKMQ (reference sequence).

This chain joins TRBV7-2 and TRBJ2-2; D is uncertain. Trimming removed 2 bases at V and 6 bases at J, with 10 bases between. The CDR3 spans 14 residues. Looked up from germline, CDR1 is SGHTA and CDR2 is FQGNSA. The CDR3 region is CASSLRRPPGELFF. CDR3 nucleotide sequence: TGTGCCAGCAGCTTAAGACGGCCACCCGGGGAGCTGTTTTTT.

The V gene is TRBV9, the J gene TRBJ2-7; TRBD2 aligns across 12 bases. Germline V CDR1 and CDR2: SGDLS, YYNGEE. The V gene end was trimmed by 6 bases and the J gene end by 4 bases; junction bases not matched to a gene: 5. The CDR3 consists of 14 residues. The CDR3 region has the DNA TGTGCCAGCACCGAGGGGACTAGCGGGTACGAGCAGTACTTC. This sequence encodes CASTEGTSGYEQYF.

Here the CDR3 reads CASSLYTGENTEAFF. In DNA, the CDR3 is TGTGCCAGCAGCTTATATACGGGGGAGAACACTGAAGCTTTCTTT. This chain uses TRBV7-2 with TRBJ1-1, with D perhaps TRBD1 (5 bases). Germline-derived CDR1 and CDR2 are SGHTA and FQGNSA. This CDR3 has 15 amino acids. Between the trimmed V and J ends, which lost 2 bases and 1 base, there was a span of 11 bases. Supplemented by reference TRBV7-2 and TRBJ1-1, the full variable domain reads GAGVSQSPSNKVTEKGKDVELRCDPISGHTALYWYRQSLGQGLEFLIYFQGNSAPDKSGLPSDRFSAERTGGSVSTLTIQRTQQEDSAVYLCASSLYTGENTEAFFGQGTRLTVV.

The genes are TRBV6-5 and TRBJ2-7; 11 positions agree with TRBD2. The CDR3 is 14 residues long. Germline values: CDR1 MNHEY, CDR2 SVGAGI. Trimming removed 7 bases from V and 6 bases from J; junction bases left unmatched: 8. CDR3 residues: CASNLLAGAGEQYF. DNA for the CDR3: TGTGCCAGCAACTTACTAGCGGGAGCTGGCGAGCAGTACTTC.

V and J are TRBV7-2 and TRBJ2-2; TRBD2 aligns across 7 bases. Germline V CDR1 and CDR2: SGHTA, FQGNSA. The CDR3 spans 15 residues. With V trimmed by 8 bases and J by 4 bases, 10 bases remained unmatched. The CDR3 nucleotides read TGTGCCAGCCCTGGACTAGTCGGGTCCACCGGGGAGCTGTTTTTT. This translates into CASPGLVGSTGELFF.

The genes are TRBV12-5 and TRBJ2-3, with D hard to call. In germline, CDR1 is LGHNT, CDR2 FRNRAP. The V and J ends lost 0 bases and 1 base respectively, with 29 bases between them. The CDR3 sequence is 22 residues long. This CDR3 reads CASGLVPSPFDDPDPCTDTQYF. CDR3 in DNA: TGTGCTAGTGGTTTGGTCCCCTCCCCTTTTGATGATCCAGACCCCTGCACAGATACGCAGTATTTT. Supplemented by reference TRBV12-5 and TRBJ2-3, the full variable domain reads DARVTQTPRHKVTEMGQEVTMRCQPILGHNTVFWYRQTMMQGLELLAYFRNRAPLDDSGMPKDRFSAEMPDATLATLKIQPSEPRDSAVYFCASGLVPSPFDDPDPCTDTQYFGPGTRLTVL.

The chain uses TRBV6-6 and TRBJ2-7; TRBD1 matches at 8 bases. The CDR3 has 15 residues. Germline CDR1 and CDR2: MNHNY and SVGAGI (reference sequence). V lost 6 bases, J lost 1 base, and 8 bases stayed unmatched. The CDR3 reads CASSPTGEGSYEQYF. The CDR3 nucleotides read TGTGCCAGCAGCCCGACAGGGGAAGGGTCCTACGAGCAGTACTTC.

The chain couples TRBV2 to TRBJ2-2; 7 bases align to TRBD2. The CDR3 loop spans 13 amino acids. V shed 6 bases, J shed 5 bases, and the junction held 3 bases outside the gene matches. Germline V gene lookup returns CDR1 SNHLY and CDR2 FYNNEI. The CDR3 coding sequence is TGTGCCAGCAGCGGGACTACAACCGGGGAGCTGTTTTTT. Encoded protein: CASSGTTTGELFF.

The chain links TRBV27 to TRBJ2-5, with 7 bases aligning to TRBD2. The CDR3 has 15 amino acids. V shed 10 bases, J shed 1 base, and the junction held 12 bases outside the gene matches. Germline CDR1 and CDR2: MNHEY and SMNVEV (reference sequence). In DNA, the CDR3 is TGTGCCACGGGGAAAGCGGGGACGATCCAAGAGACCCAGTACTTC. Its translation: CATGKAGTIQETQYF.

The CDR3 reads CATESRGPYEQYF. In DNA form, the CDR3 reads TGTGCCACCGAGTCCAGGGGGCCTTACGAGCAGTACTTC. The chain links TRBV28 to TRBJ2-7, with TRBD1 matching over 8 bases. The CDR3 consists of 13 residues. Germline values: CDR1 MDHEN, CDR2 SYDVKM. With V trimmed by 10 bases and J by 4 bases, 9 bases remained unmatched.

This clone turned up a few times. V and J are TRBV7-2 and TRBJ1-1; no firm D call. Trimming removed 7 bases at V and 1 base at J, with 16 bases between. This CDR3 region has 15 residues. The V gene's germline CDR1 is SGHTA and CDR2 FQGNSA. This CDR3 reads CASTPKYRGNTEAFF. Here the CDR3 DNA reads TGTGCCAGCACCCCCAAATATCGGGGGAACACTGAAGCTTTCTTT.

The rearrangement uses TRBV7-2 and TRBJ2-7; 7 bases line up with TRBD1. The germline V gene has CDR1 SGHTA and CDR2 FQGNSA. V lost 6 bases and J lost 5; bases outside the gene matches: 19. The CDR3 extends over 17 amino acids. The CDR3 bases are TGTGCCAGCAGTCGACAGGGTGGAAACTCGGCCTGGGACGAGCAGTACTTC. Translation: CASSRQGGNSAWDEQYF.

The J gene is TRBJ2-6, the V gene TRBV5-1, with 10 bases that match TRBD1. V shed 3 bases, J shed 2 bases, and the junction held 5 bases outside the gene matches. The CDR3 has 17 amino acids. CDR1 SGHRS and CDR2 YFSETQ come from the germline V gene. CDR3 DNA sequence: TGCGCCAGCAGCTCCGGGACAGGGGTGCCTGGGGCCAACGTCCTGACTTTC. As protein: CASSSGTGVPGANVLTF.